This TCR beta chain appears in the sequencing data of a study of CD8+ T cells in alopecia areata. Extracted RNA was reverse transcribed, and the resulting cDNA served as sequencing template. Only in-frame clones appear in the TCRdb table, and some are missing; sequencing was by immunoSEQ multiplex PCR. The top ten hold roughly 10% of the sample, which has some 150,000 clones, about 66% seen once. Germline V gives CDR1 SQVTM, CDR2 ANQGSEA. CDR3 length: 14 residues. Trimming removed 1 base from V and 5 bases from J, with 14 bases in between. V gene TRBV29-1 combines with J gene TRBJ1-1; TRBD1 is a possible D gene (6 bases). The sequencing here drew on CD8+ T cells sorted from blood, taken at week 0. The source is a human donor with alopecia areata. The CDR3 bases are TGCAGCGTTGAAGGTAGGAGGGGGAGGACTGAAGCTTTCTTT. It translates to CSVEGRRGRTEAFF.